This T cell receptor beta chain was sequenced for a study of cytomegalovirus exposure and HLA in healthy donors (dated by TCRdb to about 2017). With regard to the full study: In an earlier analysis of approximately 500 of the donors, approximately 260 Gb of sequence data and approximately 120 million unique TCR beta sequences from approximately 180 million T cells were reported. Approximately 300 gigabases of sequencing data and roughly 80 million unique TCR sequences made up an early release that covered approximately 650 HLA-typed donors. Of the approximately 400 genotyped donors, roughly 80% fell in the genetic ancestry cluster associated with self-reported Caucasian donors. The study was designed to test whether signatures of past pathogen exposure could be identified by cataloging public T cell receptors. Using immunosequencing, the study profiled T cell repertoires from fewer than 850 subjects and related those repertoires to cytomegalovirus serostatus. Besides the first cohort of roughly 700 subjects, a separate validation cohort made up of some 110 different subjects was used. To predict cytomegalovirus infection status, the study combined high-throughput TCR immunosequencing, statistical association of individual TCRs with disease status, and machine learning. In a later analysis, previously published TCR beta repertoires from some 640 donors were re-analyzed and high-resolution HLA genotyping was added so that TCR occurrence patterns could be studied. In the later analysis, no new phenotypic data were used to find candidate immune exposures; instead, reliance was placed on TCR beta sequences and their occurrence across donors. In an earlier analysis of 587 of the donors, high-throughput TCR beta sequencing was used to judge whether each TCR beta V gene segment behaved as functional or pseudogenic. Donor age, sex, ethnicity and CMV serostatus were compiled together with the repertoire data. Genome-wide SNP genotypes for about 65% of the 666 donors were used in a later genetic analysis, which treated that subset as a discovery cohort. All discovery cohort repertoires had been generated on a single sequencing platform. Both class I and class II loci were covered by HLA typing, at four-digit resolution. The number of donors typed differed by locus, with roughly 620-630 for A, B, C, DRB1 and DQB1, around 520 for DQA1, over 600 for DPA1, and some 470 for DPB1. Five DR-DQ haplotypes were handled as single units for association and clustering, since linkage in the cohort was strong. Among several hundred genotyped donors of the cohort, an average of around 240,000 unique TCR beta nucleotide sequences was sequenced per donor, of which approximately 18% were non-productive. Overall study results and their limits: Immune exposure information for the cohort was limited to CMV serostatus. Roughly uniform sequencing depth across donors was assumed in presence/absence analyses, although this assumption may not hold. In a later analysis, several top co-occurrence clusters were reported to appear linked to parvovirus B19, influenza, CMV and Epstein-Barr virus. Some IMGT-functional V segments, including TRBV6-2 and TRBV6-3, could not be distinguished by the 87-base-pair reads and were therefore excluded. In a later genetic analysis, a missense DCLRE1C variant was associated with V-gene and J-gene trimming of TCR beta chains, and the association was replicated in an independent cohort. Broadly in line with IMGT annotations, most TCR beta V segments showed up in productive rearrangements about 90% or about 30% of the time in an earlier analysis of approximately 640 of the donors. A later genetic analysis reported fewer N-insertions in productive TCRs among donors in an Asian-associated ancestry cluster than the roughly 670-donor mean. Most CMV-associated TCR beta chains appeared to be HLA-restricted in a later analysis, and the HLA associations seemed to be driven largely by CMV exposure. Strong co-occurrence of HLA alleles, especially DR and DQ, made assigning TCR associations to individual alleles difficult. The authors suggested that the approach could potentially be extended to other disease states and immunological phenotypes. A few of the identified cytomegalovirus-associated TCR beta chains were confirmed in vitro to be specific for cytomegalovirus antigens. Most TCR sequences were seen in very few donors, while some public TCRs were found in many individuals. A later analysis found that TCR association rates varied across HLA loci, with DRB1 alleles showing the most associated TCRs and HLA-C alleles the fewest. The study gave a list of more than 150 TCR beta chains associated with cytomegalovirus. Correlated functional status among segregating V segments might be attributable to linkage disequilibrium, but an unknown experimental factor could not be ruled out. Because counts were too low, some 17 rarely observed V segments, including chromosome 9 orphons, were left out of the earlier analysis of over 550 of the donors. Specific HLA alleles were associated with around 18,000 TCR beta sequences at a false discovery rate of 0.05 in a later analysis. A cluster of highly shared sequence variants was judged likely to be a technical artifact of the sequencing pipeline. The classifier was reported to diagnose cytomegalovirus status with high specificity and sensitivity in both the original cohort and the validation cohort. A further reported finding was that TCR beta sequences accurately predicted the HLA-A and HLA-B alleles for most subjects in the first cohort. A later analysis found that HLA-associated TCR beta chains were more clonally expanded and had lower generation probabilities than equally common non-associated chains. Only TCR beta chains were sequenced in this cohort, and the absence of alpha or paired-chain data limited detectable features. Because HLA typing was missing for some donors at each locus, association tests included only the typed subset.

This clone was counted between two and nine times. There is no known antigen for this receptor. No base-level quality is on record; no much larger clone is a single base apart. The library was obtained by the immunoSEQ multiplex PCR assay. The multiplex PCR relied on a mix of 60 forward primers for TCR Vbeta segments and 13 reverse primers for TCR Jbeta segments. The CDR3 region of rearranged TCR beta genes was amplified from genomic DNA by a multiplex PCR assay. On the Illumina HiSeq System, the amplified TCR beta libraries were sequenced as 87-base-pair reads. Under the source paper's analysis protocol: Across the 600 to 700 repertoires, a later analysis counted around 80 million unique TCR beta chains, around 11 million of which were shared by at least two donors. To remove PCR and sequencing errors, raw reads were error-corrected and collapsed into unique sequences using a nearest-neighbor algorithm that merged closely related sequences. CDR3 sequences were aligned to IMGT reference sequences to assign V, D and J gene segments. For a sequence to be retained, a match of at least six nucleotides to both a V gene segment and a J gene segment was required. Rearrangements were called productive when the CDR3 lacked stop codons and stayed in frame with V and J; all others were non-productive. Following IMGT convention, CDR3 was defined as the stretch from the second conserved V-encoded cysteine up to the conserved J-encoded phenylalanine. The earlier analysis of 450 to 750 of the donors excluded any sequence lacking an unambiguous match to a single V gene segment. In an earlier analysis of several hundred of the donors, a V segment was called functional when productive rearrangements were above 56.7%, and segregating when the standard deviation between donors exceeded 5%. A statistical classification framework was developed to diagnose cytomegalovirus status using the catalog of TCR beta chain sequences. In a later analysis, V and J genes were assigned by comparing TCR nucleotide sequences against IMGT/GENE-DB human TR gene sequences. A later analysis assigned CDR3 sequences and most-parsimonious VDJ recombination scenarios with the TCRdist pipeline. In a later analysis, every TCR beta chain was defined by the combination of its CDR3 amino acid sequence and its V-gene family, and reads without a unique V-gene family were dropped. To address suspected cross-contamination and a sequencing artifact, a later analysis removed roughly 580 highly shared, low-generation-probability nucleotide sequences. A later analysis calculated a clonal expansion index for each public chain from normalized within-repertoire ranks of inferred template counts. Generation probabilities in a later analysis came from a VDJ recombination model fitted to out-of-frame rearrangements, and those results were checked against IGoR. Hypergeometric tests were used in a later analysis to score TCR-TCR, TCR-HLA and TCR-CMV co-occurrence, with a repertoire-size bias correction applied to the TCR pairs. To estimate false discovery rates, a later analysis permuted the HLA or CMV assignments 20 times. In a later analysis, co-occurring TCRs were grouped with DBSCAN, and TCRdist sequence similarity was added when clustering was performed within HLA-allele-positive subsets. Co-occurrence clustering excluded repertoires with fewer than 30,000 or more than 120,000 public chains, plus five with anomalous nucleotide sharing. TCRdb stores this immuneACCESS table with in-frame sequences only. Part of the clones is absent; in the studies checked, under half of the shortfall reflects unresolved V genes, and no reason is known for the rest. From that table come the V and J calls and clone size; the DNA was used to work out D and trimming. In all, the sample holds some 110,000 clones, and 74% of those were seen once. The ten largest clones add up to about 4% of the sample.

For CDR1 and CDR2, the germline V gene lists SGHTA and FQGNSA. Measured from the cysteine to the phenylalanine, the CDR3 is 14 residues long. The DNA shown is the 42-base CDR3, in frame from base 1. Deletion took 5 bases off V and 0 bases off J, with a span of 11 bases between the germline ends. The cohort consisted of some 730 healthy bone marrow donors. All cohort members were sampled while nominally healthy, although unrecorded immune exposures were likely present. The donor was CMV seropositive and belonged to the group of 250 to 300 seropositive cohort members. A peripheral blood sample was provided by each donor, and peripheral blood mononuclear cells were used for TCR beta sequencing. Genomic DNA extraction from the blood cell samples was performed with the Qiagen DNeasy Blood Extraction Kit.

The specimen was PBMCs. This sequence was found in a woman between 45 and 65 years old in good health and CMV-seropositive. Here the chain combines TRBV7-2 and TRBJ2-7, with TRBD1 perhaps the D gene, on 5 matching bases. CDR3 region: CASSPDMTSYEQYF. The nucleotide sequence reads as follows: TGTGCCAGCAGCCCGGACATGACCTCCTACGAGCAGTACTTC.